Listed below are T cell receptor beta chains from one sample, sequenced in a study of blood T cell repertoires in COVID-19. The method was immunoSEQ multiplex PCR; TCRdb's version includes in-frame clones alone and lacks a portion of them. Among 180,000 or so clones, 85% to 90% were seen once, and the ten largest hold 7% to 7.5%. The material sequenced was peripheral blood. Receptor source: a woman aged 80 or over in a cohort sampled during active or convalescent COVID-19. Both conserved end residues are part of each CDR3. D genes are given only for firm matches. Part of the rows lack a size; the others show once, few, many or a class for expanded clones.

V gene: TRBV3-1/TRBV3-2
J gene: TRBJ1-1
clone size: .
D gene: TRBD1
CDR3 protein: CASSPGGFTEAFF
CDR3 DNA: TGTGCCAGCAGTCCAGGGGGCTTCACTGAAGCTTTCTTT

V gene: TRBV7-2
J gene: TRBJ2-2
clone size: .
D gene: TRBD2
CDR3 protein: CASSLRSAGANTGELFF
CDR3 DNA: TGTGCCAGCAGCTTAAGGTCGGCGGGGGCGAACACCGGGGAGCTGTTTTTT

V gene: TRBV2
J gene: TRBJ2-5
clone size: once
D gene: .
CDR3 protein: CASTRGTQETQYF
CDR3 DNA: TGTGCCAGCACACGGGGGACGCAAGAGACCCAGTACTTC

V gene: TRBV2
J gene: TRBJ1-5
clone size: .
D gene: .
CDR3 protein: CATSGNPNQPQHF
CDR3 DNA: TGTGCCACATCCGGGAATCCCAATCAGCCCCAGCATTTT

V gene: TRBV15
J gene: TRBJ2-1
clone size: .
D gene: TRBD1
CDR3 protein: CATSRDRGLYNEQFF
CDR3 DNA: TGTGCCACCAGCAGAGACAGGGGGCTATACAATGAGCAGTTCTTC

V gene: TRBV10-3
J gene: TRBJ1-5
clone size: .
D gene: TRBD1
CDR3 protein: CAISGSGTGGNQPQHF
CDR3 DNA: TGTGCCATCAGTGGATCCGGGACAGGGGGGAATCAGCCCCAGCATTTT

V gene: TRBV18
J gene: TRBJ2-1
clone size: .
D gene: TRBD2
CDR3 protein: CASSPPTLAGGEFF
CDR3 DNA: TGTGCCAGCTCACCACCGACGCTAGCGGGAGGGGAGTTCTTC

V gene: TRBV7-2
J gene: TRBJ2-2
clone size: .
D gene: .
CDR3 protein: CASSLDVAARRGLFF
CDR3 DNA: TGTGCCAGCAGCTTAGATGTGGCCGCGAGGCGGGGGCTGTTTTTT

V gene: TRBV11-3
J gene: TRBJ1-1
clone size: .
D gene: TRBD1
CDR3 protein: CASSLRDRGDTEAFF
CDR3 DNA: TGTGCCAGCAGTCTCCGGGACAGGGGAGACACTGAAGCTTTCTTT

V gene: TRBV4-1
J gene: TRBJ2-1
clone size: .
D gene: TRBD2
CDR3 protein: CASSQFGLADYNEQFF
CDR3 DNA: TGCGCCAGCAGCCAATTTGGACTAGCGGACTACAATGAGCAGTTCTTC

V gene: TRBV10-3
J gene: TRBJ2-1
clone size: few
D gene: TRBD1
CDR3 protein: CAISPQIQGSEQFF
CDR3 DNA: TGTGCCATCAGCCCCCAAATACAGGGGAGTGAGCAGTTCTTC

V gene: TRBV21-1
J gene: TRBJ2-5
clone size: .
D gene: .
CDR3 protein: CAAPTSGGQETQYF
CDR3 DNA: TGTGCCGCTCCGACTAGCGGGGGCCAAGAGACCCAGTACTTC

V gene: TRBV6-5
J gene: TRBJ1-1
clone size: .
D gene: .
CDR3 protein: CASSYSSGAGKTEAFF
CDR3 DNA: TGTGCCAGCAGTTACTCTTCAGGGGCGGGTAAGACTGAAGCTTTCTTT

V gene: TRBV2
J gene: TRBJ1-4
clone size: .
D gene: TRBD1
CDR3 protein: CASSPRTGGNEKLFF
CDR3 DNA: TGTGCCAGCAGCCCTCGGACAGGGGGCAATGAAAAACTGTTTTTT

V gene: TRBV30
J gene: TRBJ2-5
clone size: .
D gene: TRBD2
CDR3 protein: CAWSIKTSGSWETQYF
CDR3 DNA: TGTGCCTGGAGTATTAAAACTAGCGGGAGTTGGGAGACCCAGTACTTC

V gene: TRBV10-3
J gene: TRBJ1-5
clone size: .
D gene: .
CDR3 protein: CAISERGNQPQHF
CDR3 DNA: TGTGCCATCAGTGAGCGGGGCAATCAGCCCCAGCATTTT

V gene: TRBV10-3
J gene: TRBJ1-1
clone size: .
D gene: .
CDR3 protein: CAIKGQLNTEAFF
CDR3 DNA: TGTGCCATCAAAGGACAGTTGAACACTGAAGCTTTCTTT

V gene: TRBV7-2
J gene: TRBJ1-6
clone size: .
D gene: .
CDR3 protein: CASSMDSGSYNSPLHF
CDR3 DNA: TGTGCCAGCAGCATGGACAGCGGCTCCTATAATTCACCCCTCCACTTT

V gene: TRBV2
J gene: TRBJ1-2
clone size: .
D gene: TRBD1
CDR3 protein: CASSVDRGAGYTF
CDR3 DNA: TGTGCCAGCAGTGTCGACAGGGGTGCTGGCTACACCTTC

V gene: TRBV4-1
J gene: TRBJ2-1
clone size: .
D gene: TRBD2
CDR3 protein: CASTKGLAGGYNEQFF
CDR3 DNA: TGCGCCAGCACCAAGGGGTTGGCGGGAGGGTACAATGAGCAGTTCTTC

V gene: TRBV11-3
J gene: TRBJ1-1
clone size: .
D gene: .
CDR3 protein: CASTQDTEAFF
CDR3 DNA: TGTGCCAGCACCCAGGACACTGAAGCTTTCTTT

V gene: TRBV5-1
J gene: TRBJ2-3
clone size: .
D gene: .
CDR3 protein: CASSLEAGTAQYF
CDR3 DNA: TGCGCCAGCAGCTTGGAGGCGGGGACTGCGCAGTATTTT

V gene: TRBV6-9
J gene: TRBJ1-5
clone size: .
D gene: TRBD1
CDR3 protein: CASGPRTGENIYSNQPQHF
CDR3 DNA: TGTGCCAGCGGACCGAGGACAGGGGAGAATATTTATAGCAATCAGCCCCAGCATTTT

V gene: TRBV19
J gene: TRBJ2-3
clone size: .
D gene: .
CDR3 protein: CASSGAHTDTQYF
CDR3 DNA: TGTGCCAGCTCAGGGGCTCACACAGATACGCAGTATTTT

V gene: TRBV11-2
J gene: TRBJ1-2
clone size: .
D gene: TRBD1
CDR3 protein: CASSSLRDRGPYGYTF
CDR3 DNA: TGTGCCAGCAGCTCTCTCCGGGACAGGGGCCCCTATGGCTACACCTTC

V gene: TRBV7-9
J gene: TRBJ2-5
clone size: .
D gene: TRBD1
CDR3 protein: CASSSAFLGTGKETQYF
CDR3 DNA: TGTGCCAGCAGCTCCGCGTTTTTGGGGACAGGGAAGGAGACCCAGTACTTC

V gene: TRBV20-1
J gene: TRBJ1-2
clone size: .
D gene: .
CDR3 protein: CSASHPVVRGYTF
CDR3 DNA: TGCAGTGCTAGTCACCCAGTGGTACGCGGCTACACCTTC

V gene: TRBV6-2/TRBV6-3
J gene: TRBJ2-7
clone size: .
D gene: .
CDR3 protein: CASSSRHDEQYF
CDR3 DNA: TGTGCCAGCAGTTCGCGACACGACGAGCAGTACTTC

V gene: TRBV7-9
J gene: TRBJ1-2
clone size: .
D gene: .
CDR3 protein: CASRLLGPNYGYTF
CDR3 DNA: TGTGCCAGCAGACTTCTGGGGCCCAACTATGGCTACACCTTC

V gene: TRBV9
J gene: TRBJ1-2
clone size: .
D gene: .
CDR3 protein: CASSPQEDYGYTF
CDR3 DNA: TGTGCCAGCAGCCCACAAGAAGACTATGGCTACACCTTC